A selection of T cell receptor beta chains follows, all from one sample in a study of CD8 T cells in Susac syndrome. TCRdb fed the immunoSEQ multiplex PCR reads into MiXCR, producing one record per CDR3 protein. This sample has around 80,000 distinct CDR3 sequences, with about 95% found just once. Sequencing input: CD8+ T cells from PBMCs. These receptor sequences come from a human donor with Susac syndrome. Each CDR3 is given with its conserved first and last residue. D genes are given only for firm matches. Rows may omit the clone size; those that give it use once, few, many or a size class.

TRBJ2-5	NA	NA	TRBV3-1	CASLNSNQETQYF	TGTGCCAGCTTGAATAGCAACCAAGAGACCCAGTACTTC
TRBJ2-2	NA	TRBD2	TRBV3-1	CASSQDITRGLAGPNTGELFF	TGTGCCAGCAGCCAAGATATAACCCGCGGACTAGCGGGCCCGAACACCGGGGAGCTGTTTTTT
TRBJ2-2	NA	NA	TRBV29-1	CSVEEPRGPNTGELFF	TGCAGCGTTGAAGAGCCCCGGGGCCCGAACACCGGGGAGCTGTTTTTT
TRBJ2-7	NA	NA	TRBV20-1	CSARDPPNYEQYF	TGCAGTGCTAGAGATCCCCCCAATTACGAGCAGTACTTC
TRBJ1-2	once	NA	TRBV6-2/TRBV6-3	CASSWSGTDYGYTF	TGTGCCAGCAGTTGGTCCGGGACCGACTATGGCTACACCTTC
TRBJ2-7	NA	NA	TRBV20-1	CSVSGTPYEQYF	TGCAGTGTGTCAGGGACACCCTACGAGCAGTACTTC
TRBJ1-5	few	TRBD1	TRBV6-2/TRBV6-3	CASSGTGGSNQPQHF	TGTGCCAGCAGCGGGACAGGGGGAAGCAATCAGCCCCAGCATTTT
TRBJ1-1	NA	NA	TRBV29-1	CSVGEGLDAEAFF	TGCAGCGTCGGTGAGGGATTGGACGCTGAAGCTTTCTTT
TRBJ1-2	NA	NA	TRBV7-9	CASSLGTSYSNYGYTF	TGTGCCAGCAGCTTAGGCACATCCTACTCTAACTATGGCTACACCTTC
TRBJ1-5	NA	NA	TRBV7-8	CASSLGSQFSDSNQPQHF	TGTGCCAGCAGCTTAGGCTCTCAGTTCAGCGATAGCAATCAGCCCCAGCATTTT
TRBJ1-5	NA	NA	TRBV27	CASSLYREEGQPQHF	TGTGCCAGCAGTTTATACCGGGAGGAAGGTCAGCCCCAGCATTTT
TRBJ2-1	NA	NA	TRBV28	CASSLQDEQFF	TGTGCCAGCAGTCTTCAGGATGAGCAGTTCTTC
TRBJ1-2	NA	NA	TRBV15	CATSRVGEIYGYTF	TGTGCCACCAGCAGAGTGGGAGAAATCTATGGCTACACCTTC
TRBJ2-3	NA	NA	TRBV7-9	CASSGGPRDTQYF	TGTGCCAGCAGCGGGGGACCTAGAGATACGCAGTATTTT
TRBJ2-5	NA	NA	TRBV2	CASSELKPGRKETQYF	TGTGCCAGCAGTGAACTGAAGCCGGGGCGGAAAGAGACCCAGTACTTC
TRBJ2-1	NA	NA	TRBV20-1	CSAIRWGLGVDEQFF	TGCAGTGCCATCCGGTGGGGCCTGGGTGTGGATGAGCAGTTCTTC
TRBJ2-2	NA	NA	TRBV9	CASSVEGSGYTGELFF	TGTGCCAGCAGCGTAGAGGGTAGCGGATACACCGGGGAGCTGTTTTTT
TRBJ2-1	NA	NA	TRBV15	CATSRDGAGWDNEQFF	TGTGCCACCAGCAGAGATGGAGCAGGGTGGGACAATGAGCAGTTCTTC
TRBJ1-4	NA	NA	TRBV2	CASSGTMDEKLFF	TGTGCCAGCAGCGGGACAATGGATGAAAAACTGTTTTTT
TRBJ1-2	NA	NA	TRBV20-1	CSVRSFYGYTF	TGCAGTGTTCGGAGTTTCTATGGCTACACCTTC
TRBJ2-7	NA	NA	TRBV12-3/TRBV12-4	CASSLAESGPTYEQYF	TGTGCCAGCAGTTTAGCAGAGAGCGGTCCAACCTACGAGCAGTACTTC
TRBJ2-1	NA	TRBD2	TRBV4-3	CASSQDVTSGTSWFF	TGCGCCAGCAGCCAAGATGTGACTAGCGGGACTTCTTGGTTCTTC
TRBJ2-1	NA	TRBD2	TRBV2	CASSKGLVPHEQFF	TGTGCCAGCAGCAAGGGACTAGTTCCGCATGAGCAGTTCTTC
TRBJ1-5	NA	NA	TRBV28	CASGQYSNQPQHF	TGTGCCAGCGGACAGTATAGCAATCAGCCCCAGCATTTT
TRBJ1-4	NA	TRBD1	TRBV6-5	CASSSRQGAAEKLFF	TGTGCCAGCAGTTCTCGACAGGGGGCGGCCGAAAAACTGTTTTTT
TRBJ2-3	NA	NA	TRBV7-8	CASSLFGRSSTDTQYF	TGTGCCAGCAGCTTATTCGGCCGATCTAGCACAGATACGCAGTATTTT
TRBJ1-4	NA	NA	TRBV9	CASSLSGTGNEKLFF	TGTGCCAGCAGCCTCTCCGGGACGGGGAATGAAAAACTGTTTTTT
TRBJ2-5	NA	NA	TRBV18	CASSPVPSVQETQYF	TGTGCCAGCTCACCAGTACCTAGCGTTCAAGAGACCCAGTACTTC
TRBJ1-2	NA	NA	TRBV29-1	CSATTTGTAYGYTF	TGCAGCGCCACCACTACCGGGACGGCCTATGGCTACACCTTC
TRBJ1-2	NA	NA	TRBV7-8	CASSFGQENGYTF	TGTGCCAGCAGCTTTGGGCAGGAGAATGGCTACACCTTC
TRBJ1-2	NA	NA	TRBV3-1	CASSPTLRGPAGYTF	TGTGCCAGCAGCCCGACACTCCGAGGGCCGGCTGGCTACACCTTC
TRBJ2-1	NA	TRBD2	TRBV27	CASSLVAGGYNEQFF	TGTGCCAGCAGTTTAGTAGCGGGAGGCTACAATGAGCAGTTCTTC
TRBJ2-4	NA	TRBD1	TRBV5-6	CASSPGTGGNGRTKNIQYF	TGTGCCAGCAGCCCCGGGACAGGGGGTAACGGGAGGACCAAAAACATTCAGTACTTC
TRBJ2-7	NA	NA	TRBV5-1	CASSLRTAGPYEQYF	TGCGCCAGCAGCTTACGAACGGCGGGCCCCTACGAGCAGTACTTC
TRBJ2-2	NA	NA	TRBV27	CASSDLVWPNTGELFF	TGTGCCAGCAGTGATTTGGTCTGGCCGAACACCGGGGAGCTGTTTTTT
TRBJ1-1	NA	NA	TRBV29-1	CSVEVGGRGTEAFF	TGCAGCGTTGAAGTAGGGGGGAGGGGCACTGAAGCTTTCTTT
TRBJ2-1	NA	TRBD2	TRBV20-1	CSASIGGANEQFF	TGCAGTGCTAGTATCGGGGGGGCCAATGAGCAGTTCTTC
TRBJ2-1	NA	NA	TRBV27	CASSLSLYNEQFF	TGTGCCAGCAGTTTGAGTCTCTACAATGAGCAGTTCTTC
TRBJ2-3	NA	NA	TRBV20-1	CSARDQGRGTDTQYF	TGCAGTGCTAGAGATCAGGGCAGGGGCACAGATACGCAGTATTTT
TRBJ2-5	NA	NA	TRBV20-1	CSASLDRTWGETQYF	TGCAGTGCTAGTCTCGACAGGACGTGGGGAGAGACCCAGTACTTC
TRBJ2-5	NA	NA	TRBV4-3	CASSQGMQPPQETQYF	TGCGCCAGCAGCCAAGGGATGCAACCTCCCCAAGAGACCCAGTACTTC
TRBJ2-5	NA	NA	TRBV7-7	CASSEPQETQYF	TGTGCTAGCAGCGAGCCCCAAGAGACCCAGTACTTC
TRBJ1-1	NA	NA	TRBV20-1	CSASLRGGTEAFF	TGCAGTGCTAGCCTTAGAGGGGGAACTGAAGCTTTCTTT
TRBJ2-7	NA	TRBD2	TRBV5-4	CASSLGAGEEYEQYF	TGTGCCAGCAGCTTGGGTGCGGGAGAAGAGTACGAGCAGTACTTC